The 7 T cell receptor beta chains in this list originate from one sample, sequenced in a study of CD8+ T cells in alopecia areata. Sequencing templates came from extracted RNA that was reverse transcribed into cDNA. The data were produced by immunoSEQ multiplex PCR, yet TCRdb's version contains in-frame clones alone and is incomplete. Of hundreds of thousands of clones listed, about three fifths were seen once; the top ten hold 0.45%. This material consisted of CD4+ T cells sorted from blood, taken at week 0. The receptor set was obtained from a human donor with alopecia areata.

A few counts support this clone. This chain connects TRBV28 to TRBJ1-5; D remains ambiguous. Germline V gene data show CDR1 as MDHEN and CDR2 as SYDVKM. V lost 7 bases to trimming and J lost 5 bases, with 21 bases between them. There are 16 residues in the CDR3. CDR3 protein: CASTLGGRLSYQPQHF. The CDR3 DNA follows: TGTGCCAGCACCCTGGGCGGTAGACTTTCGTATCAGCCCCAGCATTTT.

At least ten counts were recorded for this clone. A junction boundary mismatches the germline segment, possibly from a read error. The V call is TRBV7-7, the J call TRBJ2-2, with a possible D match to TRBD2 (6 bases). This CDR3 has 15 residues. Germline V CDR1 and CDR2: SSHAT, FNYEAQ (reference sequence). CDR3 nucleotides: TGTGCTAGCAGCTTAGCTAGCGCGAACACCGGGGAGCTGTTTTTT. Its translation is CASSLASANTGELFF.

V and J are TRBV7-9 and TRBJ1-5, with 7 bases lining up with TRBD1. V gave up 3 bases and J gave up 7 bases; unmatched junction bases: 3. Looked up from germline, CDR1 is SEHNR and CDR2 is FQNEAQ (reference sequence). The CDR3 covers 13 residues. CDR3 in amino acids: CASSFDRDQPQHF. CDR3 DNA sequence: TGTGCCAGCAGCTTCGACAGGGACCAGCCCCAGCATTTT.

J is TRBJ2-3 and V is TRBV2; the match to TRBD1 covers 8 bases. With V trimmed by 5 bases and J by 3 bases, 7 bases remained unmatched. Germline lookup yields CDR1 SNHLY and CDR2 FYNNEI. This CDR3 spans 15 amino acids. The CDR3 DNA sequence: TGTGCCAGCAGTCAGGGGGCATTTTTGACAGATACGCAGTATTTT. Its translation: CASSQGAFLTDTQYF.

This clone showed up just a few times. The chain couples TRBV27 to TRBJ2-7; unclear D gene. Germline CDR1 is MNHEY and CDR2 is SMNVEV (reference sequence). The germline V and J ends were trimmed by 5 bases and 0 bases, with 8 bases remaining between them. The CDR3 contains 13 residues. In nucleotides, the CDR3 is TGTGCCAGCAGTACTCCGCCCTCCTACGAGCAGTACTTC. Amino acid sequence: CASSTPPSYEQYF.

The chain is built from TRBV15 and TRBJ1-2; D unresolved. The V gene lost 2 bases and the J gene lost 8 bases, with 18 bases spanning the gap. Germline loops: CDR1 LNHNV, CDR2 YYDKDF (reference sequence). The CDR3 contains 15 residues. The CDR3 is CATSRSTAGLEGYTF. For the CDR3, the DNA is TGTGCCACCAGCAGATCCACAGCCGGATTAGAAGGCTACACCTTC. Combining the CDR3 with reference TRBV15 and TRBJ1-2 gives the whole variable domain DAMVIQNPRYQVTQFGKPVTLSCSQTLNHNVMYWYQQKSSQAPKLLFHYYDKDFNNEADTPDNFQSRRPNTSFCFLDIRSPGLGDTAMYLCATSRSTAGLEGYTFGSGTRLTVV.

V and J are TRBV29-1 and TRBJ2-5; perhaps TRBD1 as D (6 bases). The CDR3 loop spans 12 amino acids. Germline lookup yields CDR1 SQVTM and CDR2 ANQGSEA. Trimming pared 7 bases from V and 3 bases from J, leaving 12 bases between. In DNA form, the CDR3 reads TGCAGCGCCTCCGAGGGGGAAGAGACCCAGTACTTC. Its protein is CSASEGEETQYF.